The following is a T cell receptor beta chain sequence with its context. Its antigen remains unidentified. Germline-derived CDR1 and CDR2 are GTSNPN and SVGIG (reference sequence). The V end lost 0 bases, the J end lost 1 base, and 10 bases lay between the germline ends. CDR3 length: 14 residues. The method was immunoSEQ multiplex PCR; TCRdb's version includes in-frame clones alone and lacks a portion of them. The repertoire holds some 92,000 clones, with over 60% as singletons. These data belong to a study of cytotoxic CD8 clonotypes in ibrutinib-treated CLL. On the study more broadly: The cohort had about 10 relapsed/refractory and over 14 treatment-naive patients, around 18 IGHV unmutated. Study results and limitations: On treatment, the uncommon public clonotypes contracted or remained stable. Researchers report that baseline clonality outpaced age-matched healthy donors and tracked circulating CD8+ T-cell counts.

This chain links TRBV30 with TRBJ2-7; tentatively, D is TRBD1 (6 bases). The sequenced sample was PBMCs, obtained after 24 months of ibrutinib treatment. This TCR was sampled from a human donor with chronic lymphocytic leukemia. This CDR3 is CAWSVSQGSYEQYF. As DNA, the CDR3 is TGTGCCTGGAGTGTTTCACAGGGATCCTACGAGCAGTACTTC.